The 7 T cell receptor beta chains listed next were all sequenced from one sample in a study of PD-1 blockade in classical Hodgkin lymphoma. Clones were sequenced by immunoSEQ multiplex PCR, and TCRdb holds only the in-frame ones, with some missing. The sample holds approximately 61,000 clones, 70% to 90% seen once. Time point indicated: cycle 4 day 1 (C4D1), after 6 weeks of nivolumab. Relapse was seen in all patients after autologous stem cell transplantation, and brentuximab vedotin exposure was variable. The source material was peripheral blood mononuclear cells (PBMCs), sampled before the fourth cycle of nivolumab. These TCRs come from a human donor with classical Hodgkin lymphoma.

This clone has just a few counts. The V and J genes are TRBV10-3 and TRBJ1-5; no firm D call. CDR1 is ENHRY and CDR2 is SYGVKD in the germline V gene. V was cut by 8 bases and J by 4 bases, with 12 bases left in between. The CDR3 extends over 13 amino acids. CDR3 sequence: CAIGEGGNQPQHF. CDR3 in DNA: TGTGCCATCGGGGAGGGCGGGAATCAGCCCCAGCATTTT.

The chain has TRBV5-4 and TRBJ1-3, with unresolved D. The germline CDR1 and CDR2 sequences are SGHNT and YYREEE (reference sequence). V was pared by 4 bases and J by 1 base, with 21 bases between. The length of the CDR3 is 18 residues. The chain's CDR3 is CASSPAGGKGPSGNTIYF. The CDR3 DNA follows: TGTGCCAGCAGCCCCGCCGGTGGGAAGGGCCCTTCTGGAAACACCATATATTTT.

The rearrangement links TRBV12-1 to TRBJ1-2; whether TRBD1, the table's D call, matches the DNA was not checked. TRBV12-1 constitutes a pseudogene. The CDR3 is 15 amino acids. This chain's CDR3 is CASSRGQPAPFGYTF. DNA of the CDR3: TGTGCCAGCAGCCGAGGACAGCCGGCCCCTTTTGGCTACACCTTC.

This chain joins TRBV27 and TRBJ1-5; no clear D. Germline values: CDR1 MNHEY, CDR2 SMNVEV (reference sequence). Trimming removed 2 bases at V and 6 bases at J, with 8 bases between. The CDR3 has 13 amino acids. The CDR3 DNA sequence: TGTGCCAGCAGTTTAACCCTTTTTCAGCCCCAGCATTTT. This translates into CASSLTLFQPQHF.

There are a few counts of this clone. The gene calls are TRBV6-5 and TRBJ1-1; D is ambiguous. V shed 1 base and J shed 6 bases, with 9 bases lying between them. Germline V lookup: CDR1 MNHEY, CDR2 SVGAGI. The CDR3 loop spans 13 amino acids. In DNA, the CDR3 is TGTGCCAGCAGTTACTACGCAGGCCCTGAAGCTTTCTTT. Amino acids: CASSYYAGPEAFF.

This chain's CDR3 is CASSLEPQSSGNTIYF. CDR3 sequence (DNA): TGTGCCAGCAGCTTAGAGCCCCAAAGCTCTGGAAACACCATATATTTT. This chain uses TRBV11-2 with TRBJ1-3; no reliable D call. Germline V gene lookup returns CDR1 SGHAT and CDR2 FQNNGV. The CDR3 extends over 16 amino acids. V lost 0 bases and J 0 bases, leaving 9 bases between the germline ends.

The V gene is TRBV28, the J gene TRBJ1-1; TRBD1 might be the D (5 bases). The CDR3 covers 13 residues. CDR1 and CDR2 (germline): MDHEN, SYDVKM. The V end lost 7 bases, the J end lost 7 bases, and 16 bases lay between the germline ends. CDR3 amino acids: CASKVLMGLEAFF. As DNA, the CDR3 is TGTGCCAGCAAAGTCCTTATGGGACTTGAAGCTTTCTTT.